This T cell receptor (beta chain) was identified in a study of T cells in Graves' hyperthyroidism and ophthalmopathy (dated by TCRdb to the late 2010s). General notes on the study: Peripheral blood was collected at initial diagnosis, before any treatment. Prospective prediction of ophthalmopathy was tested in an independent validation cohort consisting of roughly 20 hyperthyroidism patients and around 16 patients who later progressed to ophthalmopathy. In addition, the study compared T-cell repertoires in thyroid tissue and in blood from roughly 6 Graves' hyperthyroidism patients. After blood sampling, hyperthyroidism patients were treated with methimazole at a starting dose of 30 mg daily, and ophthalmopathy patients were treated with high-dose intravenous methylprednisolone. The paper reports TCR Vbeta CDR3 sequencing of 140 or so peripheral blood samples: around 45 ophthalmopathy, over 70 hyperthyroidism and around 17 progressor patients. TCR V-J signatures able to tell the groups apart were searched for in a discovery cohort of 100 or so patients, of whom more than 40 had Graves' ophthalmopathy and 55 to 65 had stable Graves' hyperthyroidism. The roughly 100 discovery patients were randomly divided into training and test sets at a 7:3 ratio. Here is what the overall study found, with its caveats: Most expanded thyroid clonotypes (frequency above 0.001) were also detected in blood, a finding suggesting that blood repertoires may reflect thyroid immune responses. In validation, progression to ophthalmopathy was predicted by the model with 70.59% sensitivity and under 85% specificity, a median of approximately 6.5 months before onset. A 13 V-J signature model separated ophthalmopathy from stable hyperthyroidism, with roughly 88% sensitivity and 81.08% specificity in cross-validation and 80%/75% in testing. No statistical method was used to set the sample size in advance, and investigators knew the group allocation.

This clonotype was counted at least ten times. The clone's antigen remains unknown. No qualities accompany the bases; no much larger clone lies one base away. Amplification of TCR beta CDR3 regions was carried out from RNA transcripts. A first-round RT-PCR of the TCR CDR3 used the HTBI primer set with the Qiagen OneStep RT-PCR kit. Libraries were constructed in a second round of multiplex PCR, after which size selection and purification were performed. The libraries were sequenced on an Illumina HiSeq2000 using paired-end 100 bp reads. In the authors' own workflow: SOAPnuke was used to process the raw data, with reads discarded if the reads contained adapters or uncalled bases, had a mean Phred below 15, or lacked an exact constant-primer or identifier match. COPE v1.2.5 was used to merge the high-quality paired reads, and each unique nucleotide sequence was defined as a clonotype. Clonotypes were aligned to IMGT TRBV, TRBD and TRBJ reference segments using MiTCR v1.1. Only V-J combinations with frequency above 0.0001, covering 99.2% of repertoires, were analysed. A TCS score was defined as the ratio between F50 (clonal expansion) and ExV (chaos), using BLOSUM62-based TCRdist between CDR3 peptides within each V-J. Welch's t-statistics and random forest reduced around 510 V-J features to some 14, which were used in a naive Bayes classifier (R e1071). The raw public data were reprocessed by TCRdb itself: fastp quality trimming at Q25, MiXCR clonotype calling, in-frame beta chains only. Each record represents a unique CDR3 protein, reported with the most common genes and DNA among its rows. V and J calls and clone size were set by TCRdb, not the authors. Here the sample has hundreds of thousands of distinct CDR3 sequences; 15% to 19% occur a single time. The top ten constitute roughly a quarter of the sample.

Hyperthyroidism patients were newly diagnosed, had a disease duration of under 2 months, and were aged 18 to 65 years. The study excluded patients with uncontrolled infections, other autoimmune diseases, pregnancy or lactation. Diagnoses relied on clinical symptoms, serum thyroxine and TRAb, thyroid ultrasound and orbital computed tomography. Blood from progressor patients was collected at the time of first diagnosis with hyperthyroidism, before any ophthalmopathy symptoms had appeared. Ficoll-Paque density gradient centrifugation was used to isolate PBMCs from about 10 ml of fresh peripheral blood. Patients classed as progressors first received a Graves' hyperthyroidism diagnosis and then went on to develop ophthalmopathy during follow-up. Total RNA was extracted with Trizol reagent, and quality was checked on an Agilent 2100 Bioanalyzer. Trimming leaves V shorter by 5 bases and J shorter by 4 bases, with the junction holding 3 bases beyond the gene matches. The germline V gene (reference sequence) specifies SGHAT as CDR1 and FQDESV as CDR2. The CDR3 runs 14 amino acids, cysteine and phenylalanine included. Here the CDR3 DNA is all that survives: 42 bases in frame from base 1.

Recombination linked TRBV11-1 to TRBJ2-7, with 12 bases aligning to TRBD2. The clonotype was recovered from a woman aged 18-29 years with Graves' hyperthyroidism that later progressed to Graves' ophthalmopathy. Sample: blood. The base sequence is TGTGCCAGCAGCCGACTAGCGGGAGTGTACGAGCAGTACTTC. Its protein is CASSRLAGVYEQYF.